These 20 T cell receptor beta chains share one sample of origin, sequenced in a study of beta chain features in type 1 diabetes. The entirety of the isolated RNA underwent reverse transcription, so expressed TCRB transcripts were sequenced. TCRdb's table, derived via immunoSEQ multiplex PCR, lists solely in-frame clones and lacks some. In the table there are about 370,000 clones, over 8.5% of which are singletons. What these receptors recognize is not known. Regarding the study as a whole: Moderate but significant shortening of TCRB CDR3s was recorded in all four CD4+ subsets from Type 1 diabetes patients.

Sequencing input: central memory CD4+ T cells from blood. These receptor sequences come from a man aged 25-45 years with type 1 diabetes.

This clone came up a few times. V is TRBV6-5 and J is TRBJ1-1; TRBD1 matches at 9 bases. J gave up 8 bases and V 4 bases, and 8 bases lay outside the gene matches. Germline loops: CDR1 MNHEY, CDR2 SVGAGI. The CDR3 sequence is 14 residues long. As DNA, the CDR3 is TGTGCCAGCAGTTCAACACAGGGGGCGATGGAAGCTTTCTTT. It encodes CASSSTQGAMEAFF.

The table lists this clone with a few counts. J is TRBJ1-1 and V is TRBV30, with D possibly being TRBD1 (6 bases). Germline V gene sequence: CDR1 GTSNPN, CDR2 SVGIG (reference sequence). The CDR3 is 17 residues long. The germline V and J ends were trimmed by 0 bases and 0 bases, with 17 bases remaining between them. The CDR3 DNA is TGTGCCTGGAGTGTAAGCCGGGGGGGCTCGGTGAACACTGAAGCTTTCTTT. Amino acids: CAWSVSRGGSVNTEAFF.

J is TRBJ2-3 and V is TRBV4-1; D is unclear. CDR1 MGHRA and CDR2 YSYEKL come from the germline V gene. This CDR3 contains 13 residues. Trimming cost V 0 bases and J 5 bases, with 6 bases left between them. The CDR3 region is CASSQEQEDTQYF. The CDR3 coding sequence is TGCGCCAGCAGCCAAGAGCAGGAAGATACGCAGTATTTT.

A few counts support this clone. The rearrangement links TRBV11-3 to TRBJ2-3; a weak D match, TRBD2 (6 bases). This CDR3 contains 15 residues. Per the germline V gene, CDR1 is SGHNT and CDR2 is YENEEA. The V end was cut by 5 bases, the J end by 4 bases, with 16 bases between. The CDR3 sequence is CASSPGPGEADTQYF. The CDR3 bases are TGTGCCAGCAGCCCCGGCCCCGGGGAGGCAGATACGCAGTATTTT.

CDR3 coding DNA: TGTGCCAGCAGTCCCTATGGAGAAAAACTGTTTTTT. This codes for CASSPYGEKLFF. The chain combines TRBV6-1 with TRBJ1-4, with unresolved D. In germline, CDR1 is MNHNS, CDR2 SASEGT. V was clipped by 5 bases and J by 8 bases, with 9 bases between them. This CDR3 contains 12 residues.

The V gene is TRBV5-4, the J gene TRBJ2-3, with D maybe TRBD2 (6 bases). Trimming took 2 bases from V and 0 from J, leaving 13 bases between them. CDR1 and CDR2 from the germline V gene are SGHNT and YYREEE (reference sequence). The CDR3 runs to 16 residues. In nucleotides, the CDR3 is TGTGCCAGCAGCTTACGAGCGGGTCCTAGCACAGATACGCAGTATTTT. Protein sequence: CASSLRAGPSTDTQYF.

This clone was counted a few times. This rearrangement joins TRBV6-5 to TRBJ2-7; no clear D. Trimming removed 4 bases from V and 0 bases from J, with 16 bases in between. Germline V gene lookup returns CDR1 MNHEY and CDR2 SVGAGI. The CDR3 is made up of 16 amino acids. CDR3 sequence: CASSSPGRMSSYEQYF. Here the CDR3 DNA reads TGTGCCAGCAGTTCTCCCGGCCGGATGAGCTCCTACGAGCAGTACTTC.

The chain employs TRBV6-6 and TRBJ2-5, with D tentatively TRBD1 or TRBD2 (5 bases each). This CDR3 has 16 amino acids. CDR1 and CDR2 (germline): MNHNY, SVGAGI (reference sequence). V gave up 3 bases and J gave up 1 base, with 15 bases separating them. CDR3 amino acids: CASSYGTEGSQETQYF. CDR3 sequence (DNA): TGTGCCAGCAGTTATGGGACCGAGGGAAGCCAAGAGACCCAGTACTTC.

CDR3 amino acids: CASSPPQGVNYGYTF. The CDR3 DNA reads TGCGCCAGCAGTCCCCCACAGGGGGTGAACTATGGCTACACCTTC. The J gene is TRBJ1-2, the V gene TRBV10-2; 8 bases line up with TRBD1. The CDR3 contains 15 residues. V was pared by 5 bases and J by 2 bases, with 7 bases of the junction left unmatched. Germline values: CDR1 WSHSY, CDR2 SAAADI.

In its sample, this clone was seen once. The chain carries TRBV19 and TRBJ2-7; 13 nucleotides align to TRBD2. CDR3 length: 15 residues. Germline assignment: CDR1 LNHDA and CDR2 SQIVND (reference sequence). The V gene end was trimmed by 6 bases and the J gene end by 7 bases; junction bases not matched to a gene: 9. CDR3 region: CASSTVTSGRAEQYF. As DNA, the CDR3 is TGTGCCAGTAGCACCGTTACTAGCGGGAGGGCTGAGCAGTACTTC. Based on the CDR3 plus reference TRBV19 and TRBJ2-7, the full variable domain is DGGITQSPKYLFRKEGQNVTLSCEQNLNHDAMYWYRQDPGQGLRLIYYSQIVNDFQKGDIAEGYSVSREKKESFPLTVTSAQKNPTAFYLCASSTVTSGRAEQYFGPGTRLTVT.

This clone occurred a few times. The rearrangement joins TRBV29-1 to TRBJ2-1; 7 bases map to TRBD1. The J segment lost 2 bases and the V segment lost 4 bases, leaving 8 bases of the junction unmatched. The germline V gene encodes CDR1 SQVTM and CDR2 ANQGSEA. The CDR3 has 15 amino acids. The DNA for the CDR3 is TGCAGCGTTGTGTTGGCAGGGGGTCCCTACAATGAGCAGTTCTTC. This translates into CSVVLAGGPYNEQFF.

This clone was observed a few times. The CDR3 protein is CASSPAGGRFGNEQFF. CDR3 nucleotide sequence: TGTGCCAGCAGTCCGGCGGGGGGTAGGTTTGGCAATGAGCAGTTCTTC. The chain has TRBV28 and TRBJ2-1, with TRBD2 matching 8 bases. CDR1 is MDHEN and CDR2 is SYDVKM in the germline V gene. The V gene end was trimmed by 5 bases and the J gene end by 6 bases; junction bases not matched to a gene: 12. The CDR3 is 16 amino acids.

This clone was seen more than once but under ten times. This chain uses TRBV27 with TRBJ2-6; D unclear. CDR3 size: 15 residues. Trimming left V 2 bases short and J 2 bases short, with 7 bases between. Germline CDR1 is MNHEY and CDR2 is SMNVEV (reference sequence). The CDR3: CASSLRVAGANVLTF. DNA of the CDR3: TGTGCCAGCAGTTTACGAGTAGCTGGGGCCAACGTCCTGACTTTC.

The chain has TRBV9 and TRBJ1-1; D call uncertain. The CDR3 has 14 residues. In germline, CDR1 is SGDLS, CDR2 YYNGEE. V was pared by 0 bases and J by 0 bases, with 6 bases between. CDR3 protein: CASSVEAVNTEAFF. The CDR3 bases are TGTGCCAGCAGCGTAGAGGCAGTGAACACTGAAGCTTTCTTT.

In DNA form, the CDR3 reads TGCGCCAGCAGCCCTGAGCAAGGGGGCGAGCAGTACTTC. Residues: CASSPEQGGEQYF. The chain joins TRBV4-3 to TRBJ2-5; D is possibly TRBD1 (6 bases). The DNA matches TRBJ2-7 better at its end, which makes the J call doubtful. The CDR3 consists of 13 residues. Germline assignment: CDR1 LGHNA and CDR2 YSLEER.

V and J are TRBV5-1 and TRBJ2-7, with D perhaps TRBD2 (6 bases). Germline assignment: CDR1 SGHRS and CDR2 YFSETQ. Deletions cut 4 bases from V and 0 bases from J, with 11 bases between. The CDR3 is made up of 14 amino acids. CDR3 bases: TGCGCCAGCAGCGGGACGGGAGCCTCCTACGAGCAGTACTTC. Translated, it gives CASSGTGASYEQYF.

This chain links TRBV28 with TRBJ1-5, with a possible D match to TRBD1 (5 bases). Germline lookup yields CDR1 MDHEN and CDR2 SYDVKM. The CDR3 totals 15 residues. Trimming shortened V by 8 bases and J by 1 base, and 15 bases separated the two germline ends. In DNA form, the CDR3 reads TGTGCCAGCCTGGGACCACGGGGGAGCAATCAGCCCCAGCATTTT. Protein: CASLGPRGSNQPQHF.

This chain joins TRBV7-8 and TRBJ2-1; a weak D match, TRBD2 (6 bases). Trimming removed 0 bases at V and 1 base at J, with 13 bases between. This CDR3 spans 17 amino acids. Germline CDR1 and CDR2: SGHVS and FQNEAQ. The CDR3 reads CASSLAVGGVSYNEQFF. CDR3 in DNA: TGTGCCAGCAGCTTAGCGGTGGGGGGAGTGTCCTACAATGAGCAGTTCTTC.

A remark on this clone: Other nucleotide sequences in the sample specify the same CDR3. The V call is TRBV6-5, the J call TRBJ1-5; D might be TRBD1 (6 bases). CDR1 and CDR2 from the germline V gene are MNHEY and SVGAGI. Deletions cut 5 bases from V and 4 bases from J, with 9 bases between. The CDR3 loop spans 13 amino acids. The CDR3 coding sequence is TGTGCCAGCAGTGGCGACAGGAATCAGCCCCAGCATTTT. Translation gives CASSGDRNQPQHF.

CDR3 residues: CASSLAASSRETQYF. CDR3 nucleotides: TGCGCCAGCAGCTTGGCCGCCTCTTCGAGAGAGACCCAGTACTTC. The V gene is TRBV5-1, the J gene TRBJ2-5; D unresolved. The length of the CDR3 is 15 residues. Trimming took 0 bases from V and 4 from J, leaving 13 bases between them. The germline gives CDR1 SGHRS, CDR2 YFSETQ.